Below, 29 T cell receptor beta chains from the same sample are listed, as sequenced in a study of cytomegalovirus exposure and HLA in healthy donors. The PCR contained 60 Vbeta and 13 Jbeta primers. The protocol was immunoSEQ multiplex PCR, while the TCRdb copy is restricted to in-frame clones and leaves out a portion. The data show about 84,000 clones, with 55% to 65% seen just once and roughly 15% held by the top ten. Sequencing input: PBMCs. These receptors were obtained from a woman between 40 and 55 years old in good health and CMV-seropositive.

This chain connects TRBV23-1 to TRBJ2-7, with 7 bases identical to TRBD1. TRBV23-1 is known as an ORF, though its function is uncertain. Unmatched junction bases numbered 8, after V lost 0 bases and J lost 6 bases. This CDR3 is built from 15 residues. This chain's CDR3 is CASSQSGQGEIEQYF. For the CDR3, the DNA is TGCGCCAGCAGTCAATCAGGGCAGGGGGAGATCGAGCAGTACTTC.

The table lists this clone with a few counts. The V call is TRBV11-3, the J call TRBJ1-5; the match to TRBD1 covers 9 bases. CDR1 SGHNT and CDR2 YENEEA come from the germline V gene. V shed 5 bases, J shed 3 bases, and the junction held 5 bases outside the gene matches. CDR3 length: 15 residues. CDR3 bases: TGTGCCAGCAGCGCGCCACAGGGGGCCAATCAGCCCCAGCATTTT. Protein sequence: CASSAPQGANQPQHF.

V and J are TRBV6-6 and TRBJ2-7; 7 bases agree with TRBD1. With V trimmed by 7 bases and J by 2 bases, 5 bases remained unmatched. Germline values: CDR1 MNHNY, CDR2 SVGAGI (reference sequence). This CDR3 comprises 13 residues. The CDR3, as DNA: TGTGCCAGCATTTCGACAGGGCCCTACGAGCAGTACTTC. Its protein product is CASISTGPYEQYF.

The chain is built from TRBV29-1 and TRBJ2-2; 9 bases agree with TRBD2. The CDR3 is 16 amino acids. Germline values: CDR1 SQVTM, CDR2 ANQGSEA. With V trimmed by 6 bases and J by 5 bases, 13 bases remained unmatched. The CDR3 here is CSVELAGTGATGELFF. The CDR3, as DNA: TGCAGCGTAGAACTAGCGGGCACGGGCGCTACCGGGGAGCTGTTTTTT.

The chain is built from TRBV6-5 and TRBJ2-1; TRBD2 matches 8 bases. V lost 7 bases, J lost 4 bases, and 9 bases stayed unmatched. The CDR3 is 15 residues long. Germline V CDR1 and CDR2: MNHEY, SVGAGI. The CDR3 reads CASNRVAGLYNEQFF. The CDR3 nucleotides read TGTGCCAGCAACCGGGTAGCGGGACTATACAATGAGCAGTTCTTC.

A few counts support this clone. V usage is TRBV30 and J usage is TRBJ2-1; D perhaps matches TRBD2 (6 bases). The germline gives CDR1 GTSNPN, CDR2 SVGIG (reference sequence). The V and J ends lost 4 bases and 0 bases respectively, with 13 bases between them. This CDR3 spans 15 amino acids. The CDR3 spells CAWTIAASSYNEQFF. CDR3 in DNA: TGTGCCTGGACCATAGCGGCGAGCTCCTACAATGAGCAGTTCTTC.

This clone appeared a few times. This chain connects TRBV25-1 to TRBJ1-3, with D possibly matching TRBD1 (6 bases). The ends were cut back, 1 base at V and 4 bases at J, with 14 bases in the middle. The germline CDR1 and CDR2 sequences are MGHDK and SYGVNS. The CDR3 loop spans 16 amino acids. CDR3 protein: CASSEWGEGTGNTIYF. Here the CDR3 DNA reads TGTGCCAGCAGTGAATGGGGGGAGGGGACAGGAAACACCATATATTTT.

V usage is TRBV28 and J usage is TRBJ2-3; 14 nucleotides align to TRBD2. The trim removed 1 base at V and 4 bases at J, leaving 7 bases unmatched. The CDR3 contains 18 residues. Germline CDR1 MDHEN, CDR2 SYDVKM. The CDR3 nucleotides read TGTGCCAGCAGTTTATCGCCGGGACTAGCGGGAGATGCAGATACGCAGTATTTT. This gives the protein CASSLSPGLAGDADTQYF.

This clone was seen more than once but under ten times. The chain carries TRBV6-1 and TRBJ2-2; 7 bases line up with TRBD1. Per germline, CDR1 MNHNS and CDR2 SASEGT. The length of the CDR3 is 14 residues. V shed 3 bases and J 7 bases; nucleotides not matched to a gene: 5. The CDR3 nucleotides are TGTGCCAGCAGTGAGAGGGGGCCCGGCGGGGAGCTGTTTTTT. Protein: CASSERGPGGELFF.

The V gene is TRBV28, the J gene TRBJ1-2; D perhaps matches TRBD1 (6 bases). Germline V gene sequence: CDR1 MDHEN, CDR2 SYDVKM. Trimming shortened V by 2 bases and J by 4 bases, and 14 bases separated the two germline ends. The CDR3 has 15 amino acids. The CDR3 coding sequence is TGTGCCAGCAGTTTAGAGTCGTTGGACAGCTATGGCTACACCTTC. This codes for CASSLESLDSYGYTF.

This chain links TRBV7-2 with TRBJ2-2; tentative D call: TRBD2 (6 bases). The germline V gene encodes CDR1 SGHTA and CDR2 FQGNSA. The CDR3 sequence is 16 residues long. Trimming shortened V by 1 base and J by 5 bases, and 14 bases separated the two germline ends. This chain's CDR3 is CASSLEGRGMTGELFF. In DNA, the CDR3 is TGTGCCAGCAGCTTAGAAGGGCGGGGTATGACCGGGGAGCTGTTTTTT.

The chain is built from TRBV27 and TRBJ2-2; no definite D call. Trimming removed 6 bases at V and 1 base at J, with 9 bases between. Germline CDR1 MNHEY, CDR2 SMNVEV (reference sequence). The CDR3 has 14 residues. In nucleotides, the CDR3 is TGTGCCAGCAGCCCGTCGCGGAACACCGGGGAGCTGTTTTTT. Translating gives CASSPSRNTGELFF.

The V gene is TRBV27, the J gene TRBJ2-3; TRBD2 aligns across 9 bases. V lost 1 base, J lost 0 bases, and 5 bases stayed unmatched. This CDR3 spans 17 amino acids. CDR1 and CDR2 from the germline V gene are MNHEY and SMNVEV (reference sequence). The CDR3 spells CASSLFGLAGSTDTQYF. The CDR3 DNA is TGTGCCAGCAGTTTATTCGGGCTAGCGGGAAGCACAGATACGCAGTATTTT.

The chain uses TRBV10-3 and TRBJ1-2, with D possibly matching TRBD1 (5 bases). V was pared by 0 bases and J by 0 bases, with 11 bases between. Germline CDR1 is ENHRY and CDR2 is SYGVKD. The CDR3 has 16 amino acids. The CDR3 region is CAISESNPGANYGYTF. As DNA, the CDR3 is TGTGCCATCAGTGAGTCGAATCCGGGGGCTAACTATGGCTACACCTTC.

The chain couples TRBV10-1 to TRBJ2-6; D gene unclear. The CDR3 loop spans 14 amino acids. V was clipped by 3 bases and J by 4 bases, with 7 bases between them. Per the germline V gene, CDR1 is WNHNN and CDR2 is SYGVQD (reference sequence). The CDR3 nucleotides read TGCGCCAGCAGTGATGGGCGAGGGGCCAACGTCCTGACTTTC. The encoded protein is CASSDGRGANVLTF.

This clone was counted once. The V gene is TRBV28, the J gene TRBJ1-5; 7 bases are shared with TRBD1. V was pared by 5 bases and J by 6 bases, with 19 bases of the junction left unmatched. The V gene's germline CDR1 is MDHEN and CDR2 SYDVKM. This CDR3 is 18 amino acids long. The chain's CDR3 is CASSLMWTGDSELQPQHF. The CDR3 DNA is TGTGCCAGCAGTCTTATGTGGACGGGGGACAGTGAGCTTCAGCCCCAGCATTTT.

The V and J genes are TRBV19 and TRBJ2-3; 10 nucleotides align to TRBD2. In germline, CDR1 is LNHDA, CDR2 SQIVND (reference sequence). The CDR3 is 14 amino acids. J was trimmed by 3 bases and V by 8 bases; bases with no gene match: 5. In DNA form, the CDR3 reads TGTGCCAGTCATTTAGCGGGAGGAACAGATACGCAGTATTTT. Translating gives CASHLAGGTDTQYF.

V is TRBV5-4 and J is TRBJ2-3; 8 positions match TRBD1. Germline values: CDR1 SGHNT, CDR2 YYREEE (reference sequence). The CDR3 loop spans 17 amino acids. V was pared by 3 bases and J by 0 bases, with 9 bases of the junction left unmatched. CDR3 nucleotide sequence: TGTGCCAGCAGCTCCTCGACAGGGGCCACTAGCACAGATACGCAGTATTTT. It is translated as CASSSSTGATSTDTQYF.

The rearrangement uses TRBV21-1 and TRBJ2-7; TRBD2 was called by the table and not checked on the DNA. TRBV21-1 constitutes a pseudogene. The CDR3 sequence is 15 residues long. CDR3 loop: CASSKGTRYQYEQYF. DNA of the CDR3: TGTGCCAGCAGCAAAGGAACTAGGTATCAATACGAGCAGTACTTC.

The rearrangement uses TRBV7-9 and TRBJ2-1; 11 nucleotides agree with TRBD2. Germline lookup yields CDR1 SEHNR and CDR2 FQNEAQ (reference sequence). V dropped 3 bases and J dropped 7; count of bases not matched to a gene: 11. The CDR3 covers 17 residues. The CDR3 DNA follows: TGTGCCAGCAGCTTTACTAGCGGGAGCGCCGGAGATAATGAGCAGTTCTTC. Protein product: CASSFTSGSAGDNEQFF.

The chain uses TRBV6-5 and TRBJ2-7, with no clear D. The CDR3 extends over 13 amino acids. CDR1 is MNHEY and CDR2 is SVGAGI in the germline V gene. Deletions cut 5 bases from V and 6 bases from J, with 14 bases between. The CDR3 spells CASSQSLSGEQYF. In DNA form, the CDR3 reads TGTGCCAGCAGTCAATCCCTCTCGGGCGAGCAGTACTTC.

The sample holds many counts of this clone. J is TRBJ1-3 and V is TRBV5-6; tentative D call: TRBD1 (5 bases). Trimming removed 0 bases from V and 0 bases from J, with 10 bases in between. Germline V CDR1 and CDR2: SGHDT, YYEEEE. The CDR3 extends over 16 amino acids. The CDR3 DNA reads TGTGCCAGCAGCTTGGGTTGGACATACTCTGGAAACACCATATATTTT. Translation: CASSLGWTYSGNTIYF.

The J gene is TRBJ1-2, the V gene TRBV28; 7 positions agree with TRBD1. The V gene's germline CDR1 is MDHEN and CDR2 SYDVKM. After removal of 8 bases from V and 7 bases from J, the junction contained 13 bases not matched to a gene. The CDR3 has 14 residues. As DNA, the CDR3 is TGTGCCAGCCGACCCGGGACAGTTTCTCCTGGCTACACCTTC. This encodes CASRPGTVSPGYTF.

The chain employs TRBV7-2 and TRBJ2-3; TRBD2 matches at 12 bases. CDR1 SGHTA and CDR2 FQGNSA come from the germline V gene. J gave up 2 bases and V 5 bases, and 5 bases lay outside the gene matches. The CDR3 runs to 16 residues. In nucleotides, the CDR3 is TGTGCCAGCAGCCGAGGACTAGCGGGAAACACAGATACGCAGTATTTT. Protein: CASSRGLAGNTDTQYF.

J is TRBJ2-5 and V is TRBV9; D might be TRBD1 (5 bases). The germline V and J ends were trimmed by 2 bases and 2 bases, with 10 bases remaining between them. The germline CDR1 and CDR2 sequences are SGDLS and YYNGEE. The CDR3 spans 14 residues. CDR3 sequence (DNA): TGTGCCAGCAGCGTTTCAGGGTATCAAGAGACCCAGTACTTC. This translates into CASSVSGYQETQYF.

This clone was observed a handful of times. This chain connects TRBV19 to TRBJ2-7; no clear D gene. CDR3 length: 14 amino acids. V was pared by 1 base and J by 1 base, with 8 bases between. Germline V lookup: CDR1 LNHDA, CDR2 SQIVND (reference sequence). The CDR3 loop reads CASSIGYGSYEQYF. CDR3 nucleotide sequence: TGTGCCAGTAGTATAGGTTACGGGTCCTACGAGCAGTACTTC.

This clone is a singleton in its sample. The chain uses TRBV10-1 and TRBJ1-1; tentative D call: TRBD1 (6 bases). The CDR3 sequence is 15 residues long. V dropped 8 bases and J dropped 2 bases, with 18 bases sitting between them. In germline, CDR1 is WNHNN, CDR2 SYGVQD (reference sequence). Here the CDR3 reads CASEGDKQINTEAFF. The CDR3 DNA reads as TGCGCCAGCGAGGGGGATAAACAAATCAACACTGAAGCTTTCTTT.

There are a few counts of this clone. The chain joins TRBV28 to TRBJ1-5; tentative D call: TRBD1 (5 bases). The germline CDR1 and CDR2 sequences are MDHEN and SYDVKM. CDR3 length: 15 amino acids. V gave up 4 bases and J gave up 7 bases, with 17 bases separating them. The CDR3 nucleotides read TGTGCCAGCAGTTCCCCCTCGAGCAGGGCACAGCCCCAGCATTTT. It translates to CASSSPSSRAQPQHF.

This clone was seen a few times. The chain carries TRBV7-2 and TRBJ2-5, with 7 bases matching TRBD2. The V gene end was trimmed by 5 bases and the J gene end by 5 bases; junction bases not matched to a gene: 5. The CDR3 loop spans 13 amino acids. Germline CDR1 reads SGHTA; CDR2 reads FQGNSA. CDR3 region: CASSGGGGETQYF. The CDR3 nucleotides read TGTGCCAGCAGCGGGGGGGGAGGGGAGACCCAGTACTTC.